The rows below give T cell receptor beta chains drawn from one sample of a study of shared clonotypes between healthy human individuals. Clones were read by immunoSEQ multiplex PCR, and TCRdb kept only the in-frame ones, dropping some. The sample contains about 700,000 clones, about 91% of which appear only once. The sample was naive CD8+ T cells sorted from blood. The receptors come from a man aged 30 to 39 in good health. Each CDR3 is given with its conserved first and last residue.

V	J	CDR3
TRBV28	TRBJ2-7	CASSLFPGRGSIDEQYF
TRBV7-3	TRBJ2-3	CASSSSSDTDTQYF
TRBV19	TRBJ2-7	CASSHRDTQLKQYF
TRBV15	TRBJ1-3	CATSNLTGAGNTIYF
TRBV5-1	TRBJ2-1	CASSLVAGEVNEQFF
TRBV27	TRBJ2-1	CASSPPRLAGVTISYNEQFF
TRBV7-8	TRBJ1-4	CASSPFVGATNEKLFF
TRBV2	TRBJ1-2	CASSMGQPDGYTF
TRBV9	TRBJ2-1	CASSTNGNENNEQFF
TRBV28	TRBJ2-7	CASSAGLAGGYEQYF
TRBV28	TRBJ2-7	CASSPRGGIEYEQYF
TRBV9	TRBJ1-1	CASSAYDRATEAFF
TRBV7-6	TRBJ1-3	CASSSGGDISGNTIYF
TRBV2	TRBJ2-5	CASSNREALGSGRDQYF
TRBV19	TRBJ2-7	CASSIGGTLYEQYF
TRBV5-1	TRBJ2-5	CASSLGTSGQETQYF
TRBV5-1	TRBJ2-5	CASSLLPSRETQYF
TRBV13	TRBJ2-3	CASSPTSDTDTQYF
TRBV7-9	TRBJ2-1	CAIVAGGINNEQFF
TRBV7-9	TRBJ1-1	CASSLATGVNTEAFF
TRBV2	TRBJ2-1	CASRGLAGVTTFF
TRBV9	TRBJ2-3	CASSVLAGGPSSTDTQYF
TRBV7-2	TRBJ2-7	CASSLWNQYEQYF
TRBV7-9	TRBJ2-7	CASSLASSRNREQYF
TRBV25-1	TRBJ2-7	CASSDNLATHLSYEQYF
TRBV14	TRBJ2-7	CATLRLVVTYEQYF
TRBV2	TRBJ1-3	CASRAGTGGAGNTIYF
TRBV7-9	TRBJ2-7	CASSVAGGPEQYF
TRBV28	TRBJ2-6	CASSLTALGTWRSGANVLTF
TRBV6-5	TRBJ2-7	CASSYGTSVEQYF
TRBV27	TRBJ2-1	CASSLLTSGSGNEQFF
TRBV29-1	TRBJ2-1	CSVVARTYNEQFF
TRBV9	TRBJ2-7	CASSVDGSQSGEQYF
TRBV28	TRBJ2-7	CASFRWSNEQYF
TRBV5-5	TRBJ2-1	CASSLRFGSHEQFF
TRBV27	TRBJ2-3	CASSLGTGDTDTQYF
TRBV5-1	TRBJ2-1	CASGLGYNEQFF
TRBV7-3	TRBJ2-1	CASSDGDNEQFF
TRBV9	TRBJ2-2	CASRDRLAGGTGELFF
TRBV13	TRBJ2-1	CASSPGQPYNEQFF
TRBV6-6	TRBJ2-2	CASRDSSNTGELFF
TRBV28	TRBJ1-5	CASTPSGYNQPQHF
TRBV27	TRBJ1-2	CASSLKDRYGYTF
TRBV7-2	TRBJ2-1	CASREKKERSYNEQFF
TRBV10-1	TRBJ2-7	CASSEGLGNEQYF
TRBV5-1	TRBJ1-5	CASSADLGSNQPQHF
TRBV14	TRBJ2-2	CASSQGLAGRWTGELFF
TRBV27	TRBJ1-2	CASSLSTPDRTGTDF
TRBV19	TRBJ2-7	CASSQDDKTYEQYF
TRBV7-9	TRBJ1-1	CASSLPGENTEAFF
TRBV7-2	TRBJ2-7	CASREEVYSGRAEDDEQYF
TRBV7-9	TRBJ2-3	CASSPRTSRADTQYF